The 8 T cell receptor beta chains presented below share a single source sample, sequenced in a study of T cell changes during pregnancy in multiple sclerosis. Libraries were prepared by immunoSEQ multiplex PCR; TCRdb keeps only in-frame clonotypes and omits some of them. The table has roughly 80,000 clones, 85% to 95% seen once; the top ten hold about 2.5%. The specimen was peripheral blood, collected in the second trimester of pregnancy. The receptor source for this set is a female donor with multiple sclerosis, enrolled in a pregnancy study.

The CDR3 here is CASSLAADSYSNQPQHF. In DNA form, the CDR3 reads TGTGCCAGCAGCTTAGCGGCGGACAGTTATAGCAATCAGCCCCAGCATTTT. The genes are TRBV7-6 and TRBJ1-5; D may be TRBD1 (6 bases). Between the trimmed V and J ends, which lost 0 bases and 0 bases, there was a span of 12 bases. This CDR3 spans 17 amino acids. Germline loops: CDR1 SGHVS, CDR2 FNYEAQ.

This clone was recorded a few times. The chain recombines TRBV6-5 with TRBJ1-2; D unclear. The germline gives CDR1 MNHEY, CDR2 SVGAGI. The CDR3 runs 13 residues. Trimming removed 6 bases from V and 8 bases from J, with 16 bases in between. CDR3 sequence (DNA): TGTGCCAGCAGGCCACTTCTAACGGAGGGCTACACCTTC. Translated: CASRPLLTEGYTF.

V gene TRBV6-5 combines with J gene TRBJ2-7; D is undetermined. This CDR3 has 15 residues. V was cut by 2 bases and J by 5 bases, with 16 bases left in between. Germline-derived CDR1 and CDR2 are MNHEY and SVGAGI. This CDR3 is CASSYRVNRYNEQYF. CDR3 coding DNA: TGTGCCAGCAGTTACCGGGTAAACCGGTACAACGAGCAGTACTTC.

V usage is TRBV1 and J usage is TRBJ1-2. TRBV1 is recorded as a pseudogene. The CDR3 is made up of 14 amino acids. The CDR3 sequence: CTSSQEEGFYGYTF. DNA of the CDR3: TGCACCAGCAGCCAAGAGGAGGGATTTTATGGCTACACCTTC.

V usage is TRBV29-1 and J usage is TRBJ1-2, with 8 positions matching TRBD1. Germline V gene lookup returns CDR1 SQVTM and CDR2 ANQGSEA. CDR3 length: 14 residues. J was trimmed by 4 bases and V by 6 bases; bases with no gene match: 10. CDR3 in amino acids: CSVLRAQGAYGYTF. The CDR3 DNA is TGCAGCGTCCTAAGGGCCCAGGGGGCCTATGGCTACACCTTC.

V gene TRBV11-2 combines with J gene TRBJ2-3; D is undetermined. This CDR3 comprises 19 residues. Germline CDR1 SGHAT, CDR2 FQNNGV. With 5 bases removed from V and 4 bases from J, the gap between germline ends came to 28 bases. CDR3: CASSPVSLPRVLRADTQYF. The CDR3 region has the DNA TGTGCCAGCAGCCCGGTCAGTTTGCCCCGGGTCTTACGTGCAGATACGCAGTATTTT.

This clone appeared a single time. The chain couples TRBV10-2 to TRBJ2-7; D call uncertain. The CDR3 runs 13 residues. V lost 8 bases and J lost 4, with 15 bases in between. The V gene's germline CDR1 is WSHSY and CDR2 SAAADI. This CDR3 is CASLPGVVYEQYF. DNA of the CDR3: TGCGCCAGCTTACCTGGAGTAGTTTACGAGCAGTACTTC.

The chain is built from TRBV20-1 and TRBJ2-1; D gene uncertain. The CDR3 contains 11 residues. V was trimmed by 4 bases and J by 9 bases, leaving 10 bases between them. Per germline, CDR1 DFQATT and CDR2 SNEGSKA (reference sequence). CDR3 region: CSATPMSEQFF. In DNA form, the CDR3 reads TGCAGTGCTACACCCATGAGTGAGCAGTTCTTC.